This T cell receptor beta chain was retrieved from a study of immune cell composition in non-small cell lung cancer. This clone was counted only a few times. No antigen is known for it. CDR3 length: 13 amino acids. J was trimmed by 5 bases and V by 6 bases; bases with no gene match: 4. CDR1 is SGHRS, CDR2 YFSETQ, per germline. Study results and limitations: Clones >0.5% enriched in tumour were rarer in adenocarcinoma (33%) than squamous (about 80%). Lung squamous cell carcinoma tumours had significantly higher top 10 clone scores and productive clonality than lung adenocarcinoma.

The repertoire was sequenced with immunoSEQ multiplex PCR; TCRdb's copy has only in-frame clones and lacks some. In the table there are about 1,500 clones, around 80% of which are singletons. The rearrangement joins TRBV5-1 to TRBJ1-4; TRBD1 aligns across 7 bases. The receptor was isolated from a human donor with non-small cell lung cancer. Sequenced input: lung tumor tissue. Here the CDR3 DNA reads TGCGCCAGCAAAGAGACAGGGAATGAAAAACTGTTTTTT. Translation: CASKETGNEKLFF.